This T cell receptor (beta chain) was profiled in a study of cytomegalovirus exposure and HLA in healthy donors. Study overall: Counted in an early data release were roughly 87 million unique TCRs from HLA-typed donors. Study outcomes and limitations: Within an earlier analysis, most TCR beta V segments proved productive either about 90% or about 30% of the time. Analysis was performed later, and it showed HLA-associated TCR beta chains to be more clonally expanded than equally common others.

Germline assignment: CDR1 MNHNY and CDR2 SVGAGI (reference sequence). Trimming took off 7 bases at V and 4 bases at J, with 17 bases between the two ends. This CDR3 region has 14 residues. Details on this clone: The antigen is undetermined.

Vbeta (60) and Jbeta (13) primers were used in the PCR. The assay was immunoSEQ multiplex PCR, and TCRdb's table has in-frame clones only and misses some. Here the sample spans approximately 110,000 clones, about four fifths being singletons. The genes are TRBV6-6 and TRBJ2-7, with a weak D call TRBD1 (6 bases). Sample: PBMCs. The receptor was derived from a woman aged 25 to 45 in good health and CMV-seronegative. The CDR3 protein is CASKRAQGSYEQYF. In DNA form, the CDR3 reads TGTGCCAGCAAGAGGGCACAGGGAAGTTACGAGCAGTACTTC.